Detailed here is one T cell receptor (beta chain). Its antigen is as yet unknown. Germline V gives CDR1 SGHAT, CDR2 FQNNGV. With 1 base removed from V and 1 base from J, the gap between germline ends came to 10 bases. This CDR3 contains 15 residues. Cryopreserved PBMCs were the source of around 2 micrograms of genomic DNA, which went to TCR beta libraries. This sample was taken from a study of cytotoxic CD8 clonotypes in ibrutinib-treated CLL. About the study: Outcomes included 24 partial and 2 complete responses; after median approximately six years, roughly 14 stayed remitted and approximately 12 progressed. Study-level results: Clonality showed a rise at ibrutinib response that reversed toward baseline at progression. At the start, clonality exceeded age-matched healthy donors and followed circulating CD8+ T-cell counts.

Some clones are missing from TCRdb's copy, which holds only in-frame ones; the method was immunoSEQ multiplex PCR. Seen here are roughly 150,000 clones, about 75% observed once, and the top ten hold around 4.9%. The chain is built from TRBV11-2 and TRBJ1-2, with D possibly TRBD1 on 5 matching bases. Sequencing was performed on PBMCs, taken after 24 months of ibrutinib treatment. This receptor was identified in a human donor with chronic lymphocytic leukemia. The CDR3 loop reads CASSLGPGHNYGYTF. In nucleotides, the CDR3 is TGTGCCAGCAGCTTAGGCCCAGGGCATAACTATGGCTACACCTTC.